This T cell receptor (beta chain) was sequenced in a study of blood T cell repertoires in COVID-19. Study as a whole: Specimens from acute and convalescent COVID-19 originated in the United States, Italy and Spain. T cells, B-cell-depleted T cells, or PBMCs supplied cDNA or gDNA.

Trimming cost V 2 bases and J 2 bases, with 8 bases left between them. The CDR3 loop spans 13 amino acids. Germline CDR1 GTSNPN, CDR2 SVGIG (reference sequence). In the original workflow: Researchers report that nucleated cell counts were estimated from reference gene primer amplification. TCRdb's copy holds only in-frame clones and misses some; the assay was immunoSEQ multiplex PCR. Clone size and V and J calls were adopted from that table, with D and trimming inferred from the DNA. The sample records fewer than 250,000 clones, more than 60% being singletons. What was sequenced was peripheral blood. V usage is TRBV30 and J usage is TRBJ2-3; tentatively, D is TRBD1 (5 bases). The clonotype comes from a woman between 50 and 59 years old with acute or convalescent COVID-19. The DNA of the CDR3 is TGTGCCTGGAGTAGGGGCTACACAGATACGCAGTATTTT. Protein sequence: CAWSRGYTDTQYF. Drawing the rest from reference TRBV30 and TRBJ2-3, the complete variable domain is SQTIHQWPATLVQPVGSPLSLECTVEGTSNPNLYWYRQAAGRGLQLLFYSVGIGQISSEVPQNLSASRPQDRQFILSSKKLLLSDSGFYLCAWSRGYTDTQYFGPGTRLTVL.